The 24 T cell receptor beta chains presented below share a single source sample, sequenced in a study of blood T cells in healthy people across ages. Combining a sample-barcoded 5' primer with a J-beta primer mix, a second PCR ran for 7 to 11 cycles. TCRdb re-called the 5' RACE reads through MiXCR, storing one row per CDR3 protein. The table records about 1,500,000 distinct CDR3 sequences, over 25% of them present only once. The sample comprised blood. The receptors derive from a woman aged 25 to 39 in good health.

The gene calls are TRBV28 and TRBJ2-5; 11 positions match TRBD2. CDR1 MDHEN and CDR2 SYDVKM come from the germline V gene. The CDR3 runs 14 residues. Trimming cost V 6 bases and J 7 bases; bases outside gene matches: 7. The CDR3 DNA reads TGTGCCAGCAGGGCTAGCGGGGGGCGGGGGACCCAGTACTTC. Encoded protein: CASRASGGRGTQYF.

The chain joins TRBV12-3 or TRBV12-4 to TRBJ2-1, with TRBD2 matching 10 bases. CDR3 size: 17 residues. Trimming removed 2 bases from V and 6 bases from J; junction bases left unmatched: 10. The CDR3 here is CASSLNPLAGVPNEQFF. CDR3 DNA sequence: TGTGCCAGCAGTTTAAACCCTCTAGCGGGAGTCCCCAATGAGCAGTTCTTC.

The CDR3 loop is CAIQWGGSFDEQFF. The DNA for the CDR3 is TGTGCCATACAGTGGGGGGGATCGTTTGATGAGCAGTTCTTC. The gene calls are TRBV24-1 and TRBJ2-1; 7 bases are shared with TRBD2. The CDR3 extends over 14 amino acids. Germline V gene sequence: CDR1 KGHDR, CDR2 SFDVKD. Trimming cost V 11 bases and J 8 bases; bases outside gene matches: 14.

In this sample, this clonotype turned up many times. The chain joins TRBV7-2 to TRBJ1-1; unclear D gene. The CDR3 spans 15 residues. Germline lookup yields CDR1 SGHTA and CDR2 FQGNSA. With 1 base removed from V and 1 base from J, the gap between germline ends came to 10 bases. This CDR3 is CASSLDGAPNTEAFF. In DNA, the CDR3 is TGTGCCAGCAGCTTAGATGGCGCACCGAACACTGAAGCTTTCTTT.

The chain has TRBV27 and TRBJ2-6; no definite D call. V was pared by 6 bases and J by 0 bases, with 12 bases between. The germline gives CDR1 MNHEY, CDR2 SMNVEV (reference sequence). The CDR3 consists of 16 residues. The CDR3 spells CASRARKASGANVLTF. The CDR3 DNA reads TGTGCCAGCAGGGCCCGCAAGGCCTCTGGGGCCAACGTCCTGACTTTC.

CDR3 loop: CASSLNPQGANYGYTF. The CDR3 nucleotides read TGTGCCAGCAGCTTAAACCCCCAGGGGGCTAACTATGGCTACACCTTC. This chain connects TRBV7-8 to TRBJ1-2; 7 nucleotides align to TRBD1. J was trimmed by 0 bases and V by 2 bases; bases with no gene match: 6. The CDR3 has 16 amino acids. CDR1 is SGHVS and CDR2 is FQNEAQ in the germline V gene.

In this sample, this clonotype turned up once. DNA of the CDR3: TGTGCCAGCGGAGCGGGAGGGCCGGTCAATGAGCAGTTCTTC. Translated, it gives CASGAGGPVNEQFF. The chain has TRBV27 and TRBJ2-1, with 10 bases identical to TRBD2. Germline CDR1 MNHEY, CDR2 SMNVEV (reference sequence). CDR3 length: 14 amino acids. J gave up 6 bases and V 8 bases, and 7 bases lay outside the gene matches.

The gene calls are TRBV20-1 and TRBJ2-7; D is possibly TRBD2 (7 bases). The germline V gene encodes CDR1 DFQATT and CDR2 SNEGSKA (reference sequence). The CDR3 runs 18 residues. The V and J ends lost 0 bases and 3 bases respectively, with 24 bases between them. CDR3 coding DNA: TGCAGTGCTAGAGATGTCTCCCCCGTGGGGGGGGGCATCTACGAGCAGTACTTC. Amino acid sequence: CSARDVSPVGGGIYEQYF.

This clonotype appeared a few times. V usage is TRBV2 and J usage is TRBJ2-6; TRBD1 aligns across 7 bases. In germline, CDR1 is SNHLY, CDR2 FYNNEI. V was clipped by 6 bases and J by 0 bases; unmatched bases: 5. The CDR3 is 16 residues long. This chain's CDR3 is CASRGQLDSGANVLTF. Written as DNA, the CDR3 is TGTGCCAGCAGGGGACAGCTAGACTCTGGGGCCAACGTCCTGACTTTC.

The V gene is TRBV29-1, the J gene TRBJ1-2; tentative D call: TRBD1 (5 bases). Germline CDR1 reads SQVTM; CDR2 reads ANQGSEA. V shed 5 bases and J shed 0 bases, with 22 bases lying between them. The CDR3 covers 17 residues. The CDR3 bases are TGCAGCGTTCGGGGCGGACGTGCGGACCAGACTAACTATGGCTACACCTTC. It yields the protein CSVRGGRADQTNYGYTF. The variable domain in full, with the rest retrieved from reference TRBV29-1 and TRBJ1-2, is SAVISQKPSRDICQRGTSLTIQCQVDSQVTMMFWYRQQPGQSLTLIATANQGSEATYESGFVIDKFPISRPNLTFSTLTVSNMSPEDSSIYLCSVRGGRADQTNYGYTFGSGTRLTVV.

With respect to this clonotype: A read error is possible here, since a much larger clone lies one base away. The chain recombines TRBV5-1 with TRBJ2-6; D may be TRBD1 (5 bases). Germline V gene data show CDR1 as SGHRS and CDR2 as YFSETQ. The length of the CDR3 is 14 residues. CDR3 nucleotide sequence: TGCGCCAGCAGCTTCGAACCTGGGGCCAACGTCCGGACTTTC. Its translation: CASSFEPGANVRTF.

The CDR3, as DNA: TGTGCCAGCAGCCAAGATCGGACCGCCGAGCAGTTCTTC. Translation: CASSQDRTAEQFF. The chain has TRBV4-2 and TRBJ2-1; D not certain. Germline-derived CDR1 and CDR2 are LGHNA and YNFKEQ. The CDR3 extends over 13 amino acids. The ends were cut back, 0 bases at V and 10 bases at J, with 10 bases in the middle.

This clonotype was picked up one time. Compared with germline, one end of the junction differs, possibly owing to a read error. V is TRBV12-3 or TRBV12-4 and J is TRBJ1-2, with 8 nucleotides matching TRBD1. The CDR3 length is 14 residues. The CDR3 sequence: CANSFRGLDYGYTF. CDR3 DNA sequence: TGTGCCAACAGTTTCAGGGGGCTGGACTATGGCTACACCTTC.

The V and J genes are TRBV12-3 or TRBV12-4 and TRBJ1-5; no clear D gene. CDR3 length equals 14 residues. V was shortened by 1 base and J by 4 bases, with 8 bases between the two germline ends. The CDR3 bases are TGTGCCAGCAGTTTAGACGGGAGGAATCAGCCCCAGCATTTT. Protein: CASSLDGRNQPQHF.

V and J are TRBV12-3 or TRBV12-4 and TRBJ1-1; maybe TRBD1 (6 bases). The CDR3 length is 13 residues. V was pared by 6 bases and J by 5 bases, with 13 bases between. Written as DNA, the CDR3 is TGTGCCAGCAGGCAAAAGGGGGTTACTGAAGCTTTCTTT. Translating it yields CASRQKGVTEAFF.

The chain joins TRBV19 to TRBJ2-3, with TRBD1 identical over 8 bases. CDR3 length: 15 amino acids. J gave up 4 bases and V 2 bases, and 5 bases lay outside the gene matches. Germline V gives CDR1 LNHDA, CDR2 SQIVND (reference sequence). CDR3 bases: TGTGCCAGTAGTATAACAGGGGGAATCGCAGATACGCAGTATTTT. Its protein is CASSITGGIADTQYF.

Turning to this clonotype: Its ends do not fully match the called genes, so a read error is possible. The genes are TRBV4-1 and TRBJ2-7, with D possibly matching TRBD2 (5 bases). The CDR3 totals 16 residues. Germline V gene lookup returns CDR1 MGHRA and CDR2 YSYEKL. The CDR3 region is CASGQDFTRESYEQYF. Written as DNA, the CDR3 is TGCGCCAGCGGCCAAGATTTTACTAGAGAGTCCTACGAGCAGTACTTC.

V usage is TRBV19 and J usage is TRBJ1-2; 8 nucleotides line up with TRBD1. The CDR3 is 15 amino acids. The J segment lost 3 bases and the V segment lost 7 bases, leaving 10 bases of the junction unmatched. CDR1 LNHDA and CDR2 SQIVND come from the germline V gene (reference sequence). CDR3 loop: CASKRQGPAYYGYTF. CDR3 in DNA: TGTGCCAGTAAGAGACAGGGGCCAGCCTACTATGGCTACACCTTC. The full variable domain, its missing parts supplied by reference TRBV19 and TRBJ1-2, is DGGITQSPKYLFRKEGQNVTLSCEQNLNHDAMYWYRQDPGQGLRLIYYSQIVNDFQKGDIAEGYSVSREKKESFPLTVTSAQKNPTAFYLCASKRQGPAYYGYTFGSGTRLTVV.

This clonotype was found a few times. The rearrangement links TRBV5-1 to TRBJ2-2, with a possible D match to TRBD1 (6 bases). CDR1 and CDR2 from the germline V gene are SGHRS and YFSETQ. The length of the CDR3 is 15 residues. With 2 bases removed from V and 2 bases from J, the gap between germline ends came to 10 bases. CDR3 protein: CASSFEGVNTGELFF. As DNA, the CDR3 is TGCGCCAGCAGCTTTGAGGGGGTCAACACCGGGGAGCTGTTTTTT. Complete variable domain (other parts from reference TRBV5-1 and TRBJ2-2): KAGVTQTPRYLIKTRGQQVTLSCSPISGHRSVSWYQQTPGQGLQFLFEYFSETQRNKGNFPGRFSGRQFSNSRSEMNVSTLELGDSALYLCASSFEGVNTGELFFGEGSRLTVL.

This clonotype was counted between two and nine times. The chain has TRBV12-3 or TRBV12-4 and TRBJ2-5, with unresolved D. This CDR3 region has 15 residues. The ends were cut back, 3 bases at V and 4 bases at J, with 15 bases in the middle. The CDR3 DNA reads TGTGCCAGCAGTTTTTTGGCCGTTGGTTTAGAGACCCAGTACTTC. Amino acids: CASSFLAVGLETQYF.

This clonotype appeared once. CDR3 sequence (DNA): TGTGCCAGCAGTTACTCGGGCAGAAGAAACTATGGCTACACCTTC. Translating gives CASSYSGRRNYGYTF. V is TRBV6-5 and J is TRBJ1-2, with D unresolved. This CDR3 is built from 15 residues. Between the trimmed V and J ends, which lost 0 bases and 2 bases, there was a span of 10 bases. From germline, CDR1 is MNHEY and CDR2 SVGAGI.

Worth noting for this clonotype: A clone one base away is much larger, so this may be a read error. This chain joins TRBV12-3 or TRBV12-4 and TRBJ2-5; 9 bases are shared with TRBD1. CDR3 length: 16 residues. V dropped 10 bases and J dropped 2; count of bases not matched to a gene: 14. In nucleotides, the CDR3 is TGTGCCAACACTAAACAGGGGGCCCCCGTTCAAGAGACCCAGTACTTC. Amino acids: CANTKQGAPVQETQYF.

V gene TRBV20-1 combines with J gene TRBJ2-7; possible D gene TRBD1, 6 bases. Trimming pared 8 bases from V and 3 bases from J, leaving 20 bases between. The CDR3 consists of 14 residues. Germline-derived CDR1 and CDR2 are DFQATT and SNEGSKA (reference sequence). The DNA of the CDR3 is TGCAGTATCAACCCTACAGGGATCGGCTACGAGCAGTACTTC. Translation gives CSINPTGIGYEQYF.

With regard to this clonotype: Sequence at one end of the junction differs from germline and may be a read error. The V gene is TRBV5-4, the J gene TRBJ2-1; a possible D gene is TRBD2 (5 bases). Germline loops: CDR1 SGHNT, CDR2 YYREEE (reference sequence). The CDR3 sequence is 13 residues long. In DNA form, the CDR3 reads TGTGCCATCAGCGCGCCACGGGGTGATGAGCAGTTCTTC. Its translation is CAISAPRGDEQFF.